This entry lists 5 T cell receptor beta chains sequenced from one sample in a study of blood T cell repertoires in COVID-19. Measured with immunoSEQ multiplex PCR; TCRdb has only the in-frame clones, and not every one. The profile shows just under 250,000 clones, 75% to 90% of them singletons. The material sequenced was peripheral blood. These receptors all come from a woman in her twenties or thirties who had recovered from COVID-19.

This clone was detected only once. This chain uses TRBV27 with TRBJ2-7; possibly TRBD1 for D (7 bases). Germline loops: CDR1 MNHEY, CDR2 SMNVEV (reference sequence). The CDR3 is made up of 16 amino acids. V was trimmed by 6 bases and J by 0 bases, leaving 18 bases between them. CDR3: CASRLTGTDSSYEQYF. CDR3 DNA sequence: TGTGCCAGCAGACTGACAGGGACTGATAGCTCCTACGAGCAGTACTTC.

J is TRBJ2-7 and V is TRBV4-1; 7 bases align to TRBD2. The CDR3 runs to 16 residues. The junction had 9 bases not matched to a gene; V was cut back by 1 base and J by 3 bases. The germline gives CDR1 MGHRA, CDR2 YSYEKL. The CDR3 loop reads CASSQGVGGRIYEQYF. DNA of the CDR3: TGCGCCAGCAGCCAAGGCGTGGGGGGGAGGATCTACGAGCAGTACTTC.

The V and J genes are TRBV21-1 and TRBJ1-6. TRBV21-1 is given as a pseudogene. The CDR3 consists of 18 residues. CDR3 sequence reads: CASSESTQGLVYNSPLHF. CDR3 coding DNA: TGTGCCAGCAGCGAAAGTACTCAGGGACTTGTCTATAATTCACCCCTCCACTTT.

The chain couples TRBV19 to TRBJ2-7; 10 bases align to TRBD2. V shed 4 bases and J 0 bases; nucleotides not matched to a gene: 0. The length of the CDR3 is 14 residues. Per germline, CDR1 LNHDA and CDR2 SQIVND (reference sequence). The CDR3 region is CASSRTSGSYEQYF. CDR3 nucleotides: TGTGCCAGTAGTAGGACTAGCGGCTCCTACGAGCAGTACTTC.

Only a few counts were recorded for this clone. V and J are TRBV4-2 and TRBJ1-1; no clear D. The CDR3 runs 14 residues. Trimming stripped 1 base from V and 2 bases from J, with 8 bases between. Germline V lookup: CDR1 LGHNA, CDR2 YNFKEQ. The CDR3 here is CASSQAGLNTEAFF. CDR3 bases: TGTGCCAGCAGCCAAGCGGGTCTTAACACTGAAGCTTTCTTT.